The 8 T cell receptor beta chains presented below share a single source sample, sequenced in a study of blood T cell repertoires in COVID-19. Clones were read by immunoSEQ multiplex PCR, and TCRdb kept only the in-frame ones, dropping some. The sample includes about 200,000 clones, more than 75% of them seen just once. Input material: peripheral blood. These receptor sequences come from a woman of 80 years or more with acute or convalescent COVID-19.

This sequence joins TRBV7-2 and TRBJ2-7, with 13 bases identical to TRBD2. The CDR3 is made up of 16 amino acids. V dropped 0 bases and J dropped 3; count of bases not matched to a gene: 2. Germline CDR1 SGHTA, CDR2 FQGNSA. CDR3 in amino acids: CASSLAGTSGIYEQYF. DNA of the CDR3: TGTGCCAGCAGCTTAGCAGGGACTAGCGGGATCTACGAGCAGTACTTC.

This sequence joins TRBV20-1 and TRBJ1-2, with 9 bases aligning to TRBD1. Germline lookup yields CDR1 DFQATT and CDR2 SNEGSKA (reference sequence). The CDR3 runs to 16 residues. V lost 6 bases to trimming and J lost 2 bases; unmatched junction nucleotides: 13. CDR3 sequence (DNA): TGCAGTGCCAGTAAGACAGGGGGATCATCCAACTATGGCTACACCTTC. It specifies CSASKTGGSSNYGYTF.

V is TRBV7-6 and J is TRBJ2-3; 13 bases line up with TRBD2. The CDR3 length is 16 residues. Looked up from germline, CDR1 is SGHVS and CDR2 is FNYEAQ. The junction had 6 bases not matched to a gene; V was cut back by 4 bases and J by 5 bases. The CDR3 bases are TGTGCCAGCAGCTATGGACTAGCGGGAGTGCAAGATACGCAGTATTTT. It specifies CASSYGLAGVQDTQYF.

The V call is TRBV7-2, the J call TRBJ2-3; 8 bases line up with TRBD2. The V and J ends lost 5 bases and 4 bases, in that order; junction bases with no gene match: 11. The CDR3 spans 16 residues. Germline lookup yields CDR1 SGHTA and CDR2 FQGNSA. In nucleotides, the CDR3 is TGTGCCAGCAGCCCAGGGACTAGAATGGTCGCAGATACGCAGTATTTT. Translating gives CASSPGTRMVADTQYF.

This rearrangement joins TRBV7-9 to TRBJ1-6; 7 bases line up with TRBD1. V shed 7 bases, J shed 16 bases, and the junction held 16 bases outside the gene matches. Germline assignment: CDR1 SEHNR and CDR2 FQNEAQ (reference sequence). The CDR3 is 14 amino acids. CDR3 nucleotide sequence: TGTGCCAGCACCAAACTCGGAGGGGGCGCGGGACTCCACTTT. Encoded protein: CASTKLGGGAGLHF.

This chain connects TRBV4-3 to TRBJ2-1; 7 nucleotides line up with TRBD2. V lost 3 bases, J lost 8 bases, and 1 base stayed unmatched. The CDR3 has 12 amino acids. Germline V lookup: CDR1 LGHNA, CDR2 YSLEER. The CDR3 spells CASSQGRDEQFF. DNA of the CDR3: TGCGCCAGCAGCCAGGGGAGGGATGAGCAGTTCTTC.

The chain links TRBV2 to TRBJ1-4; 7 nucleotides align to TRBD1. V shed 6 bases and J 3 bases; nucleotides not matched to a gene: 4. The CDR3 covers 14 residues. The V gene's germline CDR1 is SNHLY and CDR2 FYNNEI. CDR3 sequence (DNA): TGTGCCAGCAGGTCCGGGACAGCTAATGAAAAACTGTTTTTT. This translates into CASRSGTANEKLFF.

For the CDR3, the DNA is TGTGCCAGCAGCTTAGCTAGACACACCGGGGAGCTGTTTTTT. Translated, it gives CASSLARHTGELFF. The chain links TRBV7-3 to TRBJ2-2; D is unclear. This CDR3 spans 14 amino acids. Trimming removed 2 bases at V and 3 bases at J, with 7 bases between. From germline, CDR1 is SGHTA and CDR2 FQGTGA.